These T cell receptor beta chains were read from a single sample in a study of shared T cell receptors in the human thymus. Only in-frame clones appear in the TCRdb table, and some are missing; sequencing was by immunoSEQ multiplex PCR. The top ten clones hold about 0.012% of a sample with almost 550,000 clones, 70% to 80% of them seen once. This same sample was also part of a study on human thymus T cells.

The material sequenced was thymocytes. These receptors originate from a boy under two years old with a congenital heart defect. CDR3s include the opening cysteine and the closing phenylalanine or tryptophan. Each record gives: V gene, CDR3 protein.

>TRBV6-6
CASRPGLAGSGELFF
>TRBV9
CASSPGTSGREKKQYF
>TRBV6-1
CASSEYYLARDNEQFF
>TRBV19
CASKVHGTQHF
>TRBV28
CASSLSGLSTSTDTQYF
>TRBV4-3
CASSQGPPPGQGYNEQFF
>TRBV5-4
CASSYKTSGSTDTQYF
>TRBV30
CAWTTGPQGNTEAFF
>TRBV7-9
CASSDRDRAVYGYTF
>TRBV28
CASSSKPGQPYKNTEAFF
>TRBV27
CASIPRTSGGIPYEQYF
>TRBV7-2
CASSSRREGYEQYF
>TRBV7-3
CASSLIPGPNTGELFF
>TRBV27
CASGLGAKDGDTQYF
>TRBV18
CASSRTAGRSEQYF
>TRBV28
CASSSTPRGVPYEQYF
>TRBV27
CASSHKVMDRGPYNEQFF
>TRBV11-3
CASRNTGGSETQYF
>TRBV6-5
CASRLQGAHPYEQYF
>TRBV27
CASSALGTSTDTQYF
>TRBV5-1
CASSLDWRATDTQYF
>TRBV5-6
CASSHTPGLVLLREQFF
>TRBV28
CASSLGTGGSYEQYF
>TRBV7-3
CASSLHPSSGSSYNEQFF
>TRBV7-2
CASSPWDRFGELFF
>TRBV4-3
CASSQATMQDTEAFF
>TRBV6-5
CASIGTSGGDTQYF
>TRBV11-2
CASSLVWRTGGNYEQYF
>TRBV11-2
CASSETSGLAKNIQYF
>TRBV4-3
CASSPGLFKFYEQYF
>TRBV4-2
CASSIALGTGELFF